A selection of T cell receptor beta chains follows, all from one sample in a study of blood T cell repertoires in COVID-19. The method was immunoSEQ multiplex PCR; TCRdb's version includes in-frame clones alone and lacks a portion of them. The data contain tens of thousands of clones, about 92% of them singletons. Sequenced: peripheral blood. The origin of the receptors is a woman aged 80 or over with acute or convalescent COVID-19. CDR3s include the opening cysteine and the closing phenylalanine or tryptophan. A D gene is named only where the DNA matches it firmly. Clone size, where shown, is once, few, many, or a class for clones that have expanded.

V: TRBV27; D: NA; size: NA; J: TRBJ2-1; DNA: TGTGCCAGCAGTTTAGGGCTTTACAATGAGCAGTTCTTC; CDR3: CASSLGLYNEQFF
V: TRBV12-3/TRBV12-4; D: NA; size: NA; J: TRBJ2-5; DNA: TGTGCCAGCAGTTGGGACTTCCAAGAGACCCAGTACTTC; CDR3: CASSWDFQETQYF
V: TRBV10-2; D: TRBD2; size: NA; J: TRBJ2-3; DNA: TGCGCCAGCAGTGAGTCGAGTGGCGGGGGATACGATACGCAGTATTTT; CDR3: CASSESSGGGYDTQYF
V: TRBV29-1; D: TRBD2; size: once; J: TRBJ2-3; DNA: TGCAGCGTTGAAATCGCGGGGGGTAGCACAGATACGCAGTATTTT; CDR3: CSVEIAGGSTDTQYF
V: TRBV28; D: TRBD2; size: NA; J: TRBJ2-5; DNA: TGTGCCAGCAGTTTGAAAATGACTAGCGGGGGGGCAGTACAAGAGACCCAGTACTTC; CDR3: CASSLKMTSGGAVQETQYF
V: TRBV21-1; D: NA; size: NA; J: TRBJ1-6; DNA: TGTGCCAGCAGCAAAGGCAGGGGGAATTCACCCCTCCACTTT; CDR3: CASSKGRGNSPLHF
V: TRBV2; D: NA; size: NA; J: TRBJ1-6; DNA: TGTGCCAGCAGTGAATTCAGGGTGGGTTCACCCCTCCACTTT; CDR3: CASSEFRVGSPLHF
V: TRBV11-3; D: TRBD1; size: NA; J: TRBJ2-1; DNA: TGTGCCAGCAGCTCCAGGGACAGGGTTTACAATGAGCAGTTCTTC; CDR3: CASSSRDRVYNEQFF
V: TRBV7-8; D: NA; size: NA; J: TRBJ1-3; DNA: TGTGCCAGCAGCCCAAGACTCAAGAGCTCTGGAAACACCATATATTTT; CDR3: CASSPRLKSSGNTIYF
V: TRBV11-2; D: NA; size: NA; J: TRBJ2-1; DNA: TGTGCCAGCAGCTTCGACGGGGGGCCGACGGATGAGCAGTTCTTC; CDR3: CASSFDGGPTDEQFF
V: TRBV5-6; D: TRBD1; size: NA; J: TRBJ1-1; DNA: TGTGCCAGCAGCTTGTACACAGGGGGCCCCCAGAACACTGAAGCTTTCTTT; CDR3: CASSLYTGGPQNTEAFF
V: TRBV29-1; D: TRBD1; size: NA; J: TRBJ1-2; DNA: TGCAGCGTTGAGGACCCCACGACAGGGGCTGGCTACACCTTC; CDR3: CSVEDPTTGAGYTF
V: TRBV6-6; D: NA; size: once; J: TRBJ1-5; DNA: TGTGCCAGCACCTGGGAGGGGCCTAATCAGCCCCAGCATTTT; CDR3: CASTWEGPNQPQHF
V: TRBV6-5; D: NA; size: NA; J: TRBJ2-7; DNA: TGTGCCAGCGGGGTTAGACGGGGCGAGCAGTACTTC; CDR3: CASGVRRGEQYF
V: TRBV28; D: TRBD1; size: NA; J: TRBJ1-2; DNA: TGTGCCAGCAGCCGGGGACAGGGGGCTCTAGAAGGCTACACCTTC; CDR3: CASSRGQGALEGYTF
V: TRBV7-9; D: NA; size: NA; J: TRBJ1-2; DNA: TGTGCCAGCAGCGACCTCCCAGGGGATGGCTACACCTTC; CDR3: CASSDLPGDGYTF
V: TRBV7-9; D: TRBD1; size: NA; J: TRBJ1-2; DNA: TGTGCCAGCAGCTTAGCGGCAGGGGGCCGTGGCTACACCTTC; CDR3: CASSLAAGGRGYTF
V: TRBV5-4; D: NA; size: NA; J: TRBJ2-3; DNA: TGTGCCAGCAGCTGGGCCACTAGCACAGATACGCAGTATTTT; CDR3: CASSWATSTDTQYF
V: TRBV6-5; D: NA; size: NA; J: TRBJ1-1; DNA: TGTGCCAGCAGTTACTCAGGAGCGAACACTGAAGCTTTCTTT; CDR3: CASSYSGANTEAFF
V: TRBV10-1; D: TRBD1; size: NA; J: TRBJ1-1; DNA: TGCGCCAGCACGGGACAGCTAAACACTGAAGCTTTCTTT; CDR3: CASTGQLNTEAFF
V: TRBV5-1; D: NA; size: NA; J: TRBJ1-5; DNA: TGCGCCAGCAGCTTGGGACAGAGTAGCAATCAGCCCCAGCATTTT; CDR3: CASSLGQSSNQPQHF
V: TRBV7-9; D: NA; size: NA; J: TRBJ1-4; DNA: TGTGCCAGCAGCTCTGCCGGAGTAGACTCTAATGAAAAACTGTTTTTT; CDR3: CASSSAGVDSNEKLFF
V: TRBV5-1; D: TRBD1; size: once; J: TRBJ1-4; DNA: TGCGCCAGCCACCAGACAGGGAATGAAAAACTGTTTTTT; CDR3: CASHQTGNEKLFF
V: TRBV7-9; D: TRBD1; size: NA; J: TRBJ1-6; DNA: TGTGCCACCATACTTCCAGGGGGCGGGTCACCCCTCCACTTT; CDR3: CATILPGGGSPLHF
V: TRBV19; D: TRBD1; size: NA; J: TRBJ1-1; DNA: TGTGCCAGTAGTAGATCAGGGGGTGAAACTGAAGCTTTCTTT; CDR3: CASSRSGGETEAFF
V: TRBV28; D: NA; size: NA; J: TRBJ2-2; DNA: TGTGCCAGCAAGAGTCAGGGGAACACCGGGGAGCTGTTTTTT; CDR3: CASKSQGNTGELFF
V: TRBV2; D: TRBD2; size: once; J: TRBJ2-5; DNA: TGTGCCAGCAGGTCCGGTAGCGGGGGCCAAGAGACCCAGTACTTC; CDR3: CASRSGSGGQETQYF
V: TRBV20-1; D: NA; size: NA; J: TRBJ2-5; DNA: TGCAGTGCCGCGCCGGAGACCCAGTACTTC; CDR3: CSAAPETQYF
V: TRBV3-1/TRBV3-2; D: TRBD1; size: NA; J: TRBJ1-2; DNA: TGTGCCAGCAGCCAAGTTACAGGGGGTGGCTACACCTTC; CDR3: CASSQVTGGGYTF
V: TRBV4-1; D: TRBD1; size: NA; J: TRBJ2-3; DNA: TGCGCCAGCAGCCAAGATGGGACAGGAGATAGCACAGATACGCAGTATTTT; CDR3: CASSQDGTGDSTDTQYF
V: TRBV21-1; D: NA; size: NA; J: TRBJ2-5; DNA: TGTGCCAGCAGCAAAGGAAGGTGCGGGCAAGAGACCCAGTACTTC; CDR3: CASSKGRCGQETQYF
V: TRBV3-1/TRBV3-2; D: NA; size: NA; J: TRBJ2-5; DNA: TGTGCCAGCAGCCAAGTCTTCGGGAGCCAAGAGACCCAGTACTTC; CDR3: CASSQVFGSQETQYF
V: TRBV7-9; D: NA; size: once; J: TRBJ1-4; DNA: TGTGCCAGCAGCTTAGCCGGCAGGGCAACTAATGAAAAACTGTTTTTT; CDR3: CASSLAGRATNEKLFF
V: TRBV28; D: TRBD2; size: NA; J: TRBJ2-5; DNA: TGTGCCAGCAGTTTATCGGGTCTAGCGGGGGTCCGGGGGGAGACCCAGTACTTC; CDR3: CASSLSGLAGVRGETQYF
V: TRBV23-1; D: NA; size: NA; J: TRBJ2-5; DNA: TGCGCCAGCAGTCAATCGCTATCGGCAGGGGTGGAAGAGACCCAGTACTTC; CDR3: CASSQSLSAGVEETQYF
V: TRBV2; D: NA; size: NA; J: TRBJ1-2; DNA: TGTGCCAGCAGCGGGGGGAGAGGGGCTTATGGCTACACCTTC; CDR3: CASSGGRGAYGYTF
V: TRBV6-5; D: NA; size: once; J: TRBJ1-2; DNA: TGTGCCAGCGGCGGGGGGGGAGCTAACTATGGCTACACCTTC; CDR3: CASGGGGANYGYTF
V: TRBV3-1/TRBV3-2; D: NA; size: NA; J: TRBJ2-1; DNA: TGTGCCAGCAGCCAAGGGAGGCCGGGATATGAGCAGTTCTTC; CDR3: CASSQGRPGYEQFF
V: TRBV11-2; D: TRBD1; size: NA; J: TRBJ2-3; DNA: TGTGCCAGCAGCCGATGGCCCTCCGGGGACAGGGTCGCAGATACGCAGTATTTT; CDR3: CASSRWPSGDRVADTQYF
V: TRBV5-1; D: TRBD2; size: NA; J: TRBJ2-3; DNA: TGCGCCAGCAGCGGGACTAGCGGGAGAGATACGCAGTATTTT; CDR3: CASSGTSGRDTQYF
V: TRBV6-5; D: TRBD1; size: once; J: TRBJ1-4; DNA: TGTGCCAGCAGCGTGACAGGGGATGCGGGAAAACTGTTTTTT; CDR3: CASSVTGDAGKLFF
V: TRBV7-2; D: NA; size: NA; J: TRBJ2-6; DNA: TGTGCCAGCAGCTTCTCCAGAGCGGCCTCTGGGGCCAACGTCCTGACTTTC; CDR3: CASSFSRAASGANVLTF
V: TRBV18; D: NA; size: NA; J: TRBJ2-2; DNA: TGTGCCAGCTCACCTGGGACACGGGACACCGGGGAGCTGTTTTTT; CDR3: CASSPGTRDTGELFF
V: TRBV15; D: NA; size: once; J: TRBJ1-2; DNA: TGTGCCACCAGCAGAGATAGGGGTAACTATGGCTACACCTTC; CDR3: CATSRDRGNYGYTF
V: TRBV5-6; D: NA; size: NA; J: TRBJ2-5; DNA: TGTGCCAGCAGCGCGCCCACAGGGAGTCAAGAGACCCAGTACTTC; CDR3: CASSAPTGSQETQYF